This is a list of T cell receptor beta chains from one sample in a study of blood T cell repertoires in COVID-19. Only in-frame clones appear in the TCRdb table, and some are missing; sequencing was by immunoSEQ multiplex PCR. The sample includes 200,000 to 300,000 clones, 65% to 85% seen only once; the top ten take roughly 5.5%. Sequenced input: peripheral blood. The receptor source for this set is a human donor in a cohort sampled during active COVID-19. The CDR3 runs from the conserved cysteine through the conserved F or W. Fields, in order: V gene, J gene, D gene, clone size, CDR3 DNA, CDR3 protein. A D gene is named only where the DNA matches it firmly. Clone size, where shown, is once, few, many, or a class for clones that have expanded.

TRBV28	TRBJ1-3	.	.	TGTGCCAGCAGTTTAGTAGGGAGGTCTGGAAACACCATATATTTT	CASSLVGRSGNTIYF
TRBV25-1	TRBJ1-4	TRBD1	.	TGTGCCAGCACCCCCTTGGGGACAGGGGATGAAAAACTGTTTTTT	CASTPLGTGDEKLFF
TRBV21-1	TRBJ2-1	.	.	TGTGCCAGCAGCAGTCGTATTAGCGGGAGAGGCAATGAGCAGTTCTTC	CASSSRISGRGNEQFF
TRBV11-2	TRBJ1-1	TRBD1	.	TGTGCCAGCAGCCCAGGGACAGTCGCCAACACTGAAGCTTTCTTT	CASSPGTVANTEAFF
TRBV6-6	TRBJ1-2	.	once	TGTGCCAGCACCCGGACAGCGCCCTTGGACTATGGCTACACCTTC	CASTRTAPLDYGYTF
TRBV27	TRBJ2-5	.	.	TGTGCCAGCAGTCTCCGGGGGGCTCGAGAGACCCAGTACTTC	CASSLRGARETQYF
TRBV5-5	TRBJ2-5	.	.	TGTGCCAGCAGCTTGTCTCCATTTTTAACTCAAGAGACCCAGTACTTC	CASSLSPFLTQETQYF
TRBV29-1	TRBJ2-7	.	.	TGCAGCGTTGAACTCGGCAGGGACTACGAGCAGTACTTC	CSVELGRDYEQYF
TRBV19	TRBJ2-6	TRBD1	.	TGTGCCAGTAGTATAGGGGACAGGGACTCTGGGGCCAACGTCCTGACTTTC	CASSIGDRDSGANVLTF
TRBV11-3	TRBJ2-7	.	.	TGTGCCAGCAGCCCCACCCGGGGCAGGGGACCTCGGGAGCAGTACTTC	CASSPTRGRGPREQYF
TRBV19	TRBJ1-1	.	.	TGTGCCAGTAACGAGTGGGGGGGGACTGAAGCTTTCTTT	CASNEWGGTEAFF
TRBV12-3/TRBV12-4	TRBJ1-1	.	.	TGTGCCAGCAGTGGGACATCTAAAGCTTTCTTT	CASSGTSKAFF
TRBV3-1/TRBV3-2	TRBJ1-2	.	.	TGTGCCAGCAGGCCTACGGGGGAGACCCCTAACTATGGCTACACCTTC	CASRPTGETPNYGYTF
TRBV27	TRBJ2-7	TRBD2	.	TGTGCCAGCAGTCTAAGGACTAGCGGGAGCCCCTACGAGCAGTACTTC	CASSLRTSGSPYEQYF
TRBV3-1/TRBV3-2	TRBJ2-3	.	.	TGTGCCGCGGAGGGGAGGGGGACCGATACGCAGTATTTT	CAAEGRGTDTQYF
TRBV7-9	TRBJ2-6	.	.	TGTGCCAGCAGCTCCGGTGATTCTGGGGCCAACGTCCTGACTTTC	CASSSGDSGANVLTF
TRBV2	TRBJ2-1	TRBD2	.	TGTGCCAGCCGGCGGGAGGGCCTCAATGAGCAGTTCTTC	CASRREGLNEQFF
TRBV28	TRBJ2-1	TRBD2	.	TGTGCCAGCAGCCCCCTAGCGGGGGATTCCTACAATGAGCAGTTCTTC	CASSPLAGDSYNEQFF
TRBV10-3	TRBJ2-3	TRBD1	.	TGTGCCATCAGTGCTACGGACAGGGGAAGCACAGATACGCAGTATTTT	CAISATDRGSTDTQYF
TRBV5-1	TRBJ2-7	TRBD1	.	TGCGCCAGCAGCTTGGCCCAGGACAGGGCCTACGAGCAGTACTTC	CASSLAQDRAYEQYF
TRBV5-8	TRBJ2-3	TRBD2	.	TGTGCCAGCAGAACCGGGACTAGTATTAAGACAGATACGCAGTATTTT	CASRTGTSIKTDTQYF
TRBV9	TRBJ2-7	.	.	TGTGCCAGCAGCCCCCCCGGCGGGACCTACGAGCAGTACTTC	CASSPPGGTYEQYF
TRBV6-5	TRBJ2-7	TRBD2	.	TGTGCCAGCAGCTCCATAGCGGGGTCCTCCTACGAGCAGTACTTC	CASSSIAGSSYEQYF
TRBV3-1/TRBV3-2	TRBJ1-3	TRBD1	.	TGTGCCAGCAGCCAGGGACAGGGGGCTGGAGGAAACACCATATATTTT	CASSQGQGAGGNTIYF
TRBV6-6	TRBJ1-2	.	.	TGTGCCAGCAGTTTCGACAGGAACTATGGCTACACCTTC	CASSFDRNYGYTF
TRBV30	TRBJ1-5	TRBD1	many	TGTGCCTGGAGTCCCCGACAGGGATATCAGCCCCAGCATTTT	CAWSPRQGYQPQHF
TRBV10-3	TRBJ2-1	.	.	TGTGCCATCAAAGGACAGAACTCCTACAATGAGCAGTTCTTC	CAIKGQNSYNEQFF
TRBV7-6	TRBJ1-5	.	.	TGTGCCAGCAGCTGGACAGATAATAGCAATCAGCCCCAGCATTTT	CASSWTDNSNQPQHF
TRBV28	TRBJ1-3	.	.	TGTGCCAGCCGATGGGGGGGCAACTCTGGAAACACCATATATTTT	CASRWGGNSGNTIYF